This TCR beta chain derives from a study of cytomegalovirus exposure and HLA in healthy donors. Study information: According to later analysis, the same platform produced the approximately 120 validation and several hundred first-cohort repertoires. Broader study findings: Later, an analysis found that TCR clusters from the first cohort tended to co-occur in the 120 or so validation repertoires. Many donors carried some public TCRs, although rarity characterized most TCR sequences.

Concerning this clone: Its cognate antigen is unknown.

CDR1 and CDR2 from the germline V gene are SGHRS and YFSETQ. V was clipped by 0 bases and J by 0 bases, with 7 bases between them. The CDR3 runs to 14 residues. Libraries were prepared by immunoSEQ multiplex PCR; TCRdb keeps only in-frame clonotypes and omits some of them. This sample has about 130,000 clones, with about 94% found just once. This chain uses TRBV5-1 with TRBJ2-7; TRBD2 might be the D (6 bases). Sequenced: PBMCs. This TCR derives from a man aged 18-30 years in good health and CMV-seropositive. The CDR3 DNA sequence: TGCGCCAGCAGCTTGGTCGGGAGCTCCTACGAGCAGTACTTC. Its protein is CASSLVGSSYEQYF. The full variable domain, with the rest looked up from reference TRBV5-1 and TRBJ2-7, is KAGVTQTPRYLIKTRGQQVTLSCSPISGHRSVSWYQQTPGQGLQFLFEYFSETQRNKGNFPGRFSGRQFSNSRSEMNVSTLELGDSALYLCASSLVGSSYEQYFGPGTRLTVT.